One TCR beta chain is described in this entry. Antigen: not known. The junction and the germline gene differ at one end; a read error may be behind it. The data were obtained in a study of CD8+CD57+ T cells in acquired aplastic anemia. Regarding the study as a whole: The study identified twenty-nine CD8+ CDR3 sequences shared by patients and controls.

Patients who underwent sequencing had shown CD8+CD57+ cell expansion by flow cytometry. CDR3 and TCR beta VDJ profiling relied on a genomic DNA template. MiXCR, run by TCRdb on the reads, gives a single entry per CDR3 protein. The top ten hold 9.7% of the sample, which has approximately 190,000 distinct CDR3 sequences, approximately 50% seen once. The CDR3 totals 15 residues. CDR1 and CDR2 from the germline V gene are LNHDA and SQIVND (reference sequence). Sample: sorted CD4+, CD8+, or CD8+CD57+ T cells (not recorded which) from PBMCs. The receptor was derived from a human donor with aplastic anemia. J is TRBJ1-2 and V is TRBV19; D might be TRBD1 (5 bases). CDR3 sequence (DNA): TGTGCCAGTGGGCTCAAGGGGTGGGCAAACTATGGATACACCTTC. It translates to CASGLKGWANYGYTF.